One sample yielded the 9 T cell receptor beta chains listed below, sequenced in a study of PD-1 blockade in classical Hodgkin lymphoma. Time point indicated: newly diagnosed, previously untreated cHL patient sample. Sequencing was performed with immunoSEQ multiplex PCR; in TCRdb, only in-frame clones are kept and a portion is missing. The table has approximately 35,000 clones, 90% to 95% seen once; the top ten hold roughly 2%. The material sequenced was peripheral blood mononuclear cells (PBMCs). The receptors derive from a human donor with classical Hodgkin lymphoma.

This sequence joins TRBV5-8 and TRBJ2-1, with D unresolved. V lost 3 bases and J lost 7, with 8 bases in between. CDR3 length: 12 amino acids. The germline CDR1 and CDR2 sequences are SGHTS and YDEGEE. DNA for the CDR3: TGTGCCAGCAGCTCCTATTTGAATGAGCAGTTCTTC. Its translation is CASSSYLNEQFF.

In DNA, the CDR3 is TGTGCCAGCAGTTTTTCGGGACTAGCGGACTTCTCCTACGAGCAGTACTTC. Encoded protein: CASSFSGLADFSYEQYF. The rearrangement uses TRBV28 and TRBJ2-7; TRBD2 matches at 11 bases. CDR1 MDHEN and CDR2 SYDVKM come from the germline V gene. V lost 3 bases to trimming and J lost 0 bases; unmatched junction nucleotides: 7. CDR3 size: 17 residues.

V usage is TRBV2 and J usage is TRBJ2-7; perhaps TRBD2 as D (5 bases). This CDR3 contains 14 residues. Germline-derived CDR1 and CDR2 are SNHLY and FYNNEI. With 7 bases removed from V and 1 base from J, the gap between germline ends came to 14 bases. The CDR3 spells CASKSGIASYEQYF. The CDR3 region has the DNA TGTGCCAGCAAGTCCGGGATCGCGTCCTACGAGCAGTACTTC.

The chain is built from TRBV10-3 and TRBJ2-1; 8 bases align to TRBD1. The germline V gene has CDR1 ENHRY and CDR2 SYGVKD. With 8 bases clipped from V and 0 bases from J, the junction kept 3 bases outside the gene matches. This CDR3 contains 14 residues. CDR3 protein: CAIGGQVSYNEQFF. CDR3 DNA: TGTGCCATCGGGGGACAGGTCTCCTACAATGAGCAGTTCTTC.

The chain recombines TRBV6-1 with TRBJ2-1, with 8 bases identical to TRBD1. The CDR3 sequence is 11 residues long. Germline V CDR1 and CDR2: MNHNS, SASEGT. V lost 7 bases, J lost 14 bases, and 7 bases stayed unmatched. This CDR3 is CASTQGASKFF. CDR3 in DNA: TGTGCCAGCACGCAGGGGGCCTCTAAGTTCTTC.

The rearrangement uses TRBV4-2 and TRBJ2-1; 10 bases fit TRBD1. After removal of 4 bases from V and 7 bases from J, the junction contained 7 bases not matched to a gene. This CDR3 region has 15 residues. The germline gives CDR1 LGHNA, CDR2 YNFKEQ. The CDR3 spells CASSPGQGTRNEQFF. In DNA, the CDR3 is TGTGCCAGCAGCCCGGGACAGGGGACGAGGAATGAGCAGTTCTTC.

J is TRBJ1-1 and V is TRBV5-1; D is unclear. Trimming shortened V by 6 bases and J by 3 bases, and 15 bases separated the two germline ends. The CDR3 has 14 amino acids. The germline gives CDR1 SGHRS, CDR2 YFSETQ. The CDR3 region is CASKRLLIDTEAFF. CDR3 nucleotides: TGCGCCAGCAAGAGACTCCTAATTGACACTGAAGCTTTCTTT. Based on the CDR3 plus reference TRBV5-1 and TRBJ1-1, the full variable domain is KAGVTQTPRYLIKTRGQQVTLSCSPISGHRSVSWYQQTPGQGLQFLFEYFSETQRNKGNFPGRFSGRQFSNSRSEMNVSTLELGDSALYLCASKRLLIDTEAFFGQGTRLTVV.

The chain has TRBV7-3 and TRBJ2-1, with TRBD2 identical over 7 bases. Germline V CDR1 and CDR2: SGHTA, FQGTGA. The CDR3 has 12 residues. Trimming removed 2 bases from V and 11 bases from J; junction bases left unmatched: 3. The CDR3 DNA reads as TGTGCCAGCAGCTTATTCGGGGGGAAGCAGTTCTTC. Protein product: CASSLFGGKQFF.

The chain has TRBV5-4 and TRBJ2-7; D may be TRBD2 (5 bases). The CDR3 extends over 14 amino acids. Germline assignment: CDR1 SGHNT and CDR2 YYREEE (reference sequence). The V gene lost 4 bases and the J gene lost 0 bases, with 11 bases spanning the gap. The CDR3 DNA follows: TGTGCCAGCAGCAAACTAGAGAACTCCTACGAGCAGTACTTC. Its translation is CASSKLENSYEQYF.